The clone carrying this TCR beta chain has a count of ten or more. Its target is unknown. The data are from a study of CD8 T cells in ankylosing spondylitis. CDR3 length: 14 amino acids. CDR1 is SGHRS, CDR2 YFSETQ, per germline. V lost 3 bases and J lost 3, with 13 bases in between. Study conclusions and caveats: Apparently characteristic of ankylosing spondylitis blood was a TCR beta motif (roughly eight highly homologous variants). Within matched ankylosing spondylitis synovial fluid, disease-linked clones were reportedly significantly enriched. Existing reports had already noted some motif variants in reactive arthritis synovial fluid and blood.

Construction of TCR beta libraries was performed using quantitative 5'-RACE with molecular barcodes. TCRdb called the 5' RACE reads again in MiXCR, with one record for every CDR3 protein. Seen here are about 240,000 distinct CDR3 sequences, approximately 9% observed once, and the top ten hold 6.5% to 7%. This clonotype was obtained from a male donor with ankylosing spondylitis or in good health (not recorded which). This rearrangement joins TRBV5-1 to TRBJ2-7; D unclear. Sequenced sample: blood, either unsorted or a sorted T cell fraction (not recorded which). Here the CDR3 DNA reads TGCGCCAGCAGCTCGTCTGGGCCCCGCTACGAGCAGTACTTC. It translates to CASSSSGPRYEQYF.